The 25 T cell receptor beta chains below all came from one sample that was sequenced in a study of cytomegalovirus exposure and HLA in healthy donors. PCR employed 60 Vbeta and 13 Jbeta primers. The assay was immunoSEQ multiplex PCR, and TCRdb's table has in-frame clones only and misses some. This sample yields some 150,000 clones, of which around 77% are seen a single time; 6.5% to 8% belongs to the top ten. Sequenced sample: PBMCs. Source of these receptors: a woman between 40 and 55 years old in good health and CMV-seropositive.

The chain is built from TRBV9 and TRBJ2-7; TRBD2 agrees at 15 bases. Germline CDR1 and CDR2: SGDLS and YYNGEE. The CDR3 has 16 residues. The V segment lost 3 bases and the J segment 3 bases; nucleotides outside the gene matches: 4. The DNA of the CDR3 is TGTGCCAGCAGCGCCGAGGGACTAGCGGGGGGCTACGAGCAGTACTTC. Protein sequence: CASSAEGLAGGYEQYF.

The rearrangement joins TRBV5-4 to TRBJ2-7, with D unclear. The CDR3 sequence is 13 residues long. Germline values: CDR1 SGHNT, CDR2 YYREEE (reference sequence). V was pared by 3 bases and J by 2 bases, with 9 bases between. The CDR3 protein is CASSSMQTYEQYF. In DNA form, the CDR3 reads TGTGCCAGCAGCTCCATGCAGACCTACGAGCAGTACTTC.

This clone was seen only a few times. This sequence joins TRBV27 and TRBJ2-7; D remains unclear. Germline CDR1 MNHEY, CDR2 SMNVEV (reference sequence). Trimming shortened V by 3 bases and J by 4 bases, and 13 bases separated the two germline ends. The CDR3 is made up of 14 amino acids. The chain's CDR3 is CASSFAGPRYEQYF. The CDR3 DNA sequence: TGTGCCAGCAGTTTTGCTGGGCCTCGTTACGAGCAGTACTTC.

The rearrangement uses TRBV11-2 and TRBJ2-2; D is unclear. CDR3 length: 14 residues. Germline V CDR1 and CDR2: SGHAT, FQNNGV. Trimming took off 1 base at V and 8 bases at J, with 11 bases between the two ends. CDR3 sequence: CASSLVGSRGELFF. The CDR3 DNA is TGTGCCAGCAGCTTAGTTGGTTCTAGGGGGGAGCTGTTTTTT.

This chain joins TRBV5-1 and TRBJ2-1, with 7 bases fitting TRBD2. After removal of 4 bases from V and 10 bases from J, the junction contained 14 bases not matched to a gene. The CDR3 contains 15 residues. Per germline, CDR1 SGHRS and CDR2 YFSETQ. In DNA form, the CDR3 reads TGCGCCAGCAGCCTCTTGGGGGGACGGGGAGGGGAGCAGTTCTTC. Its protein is CASSLLGGRGGEQFF.

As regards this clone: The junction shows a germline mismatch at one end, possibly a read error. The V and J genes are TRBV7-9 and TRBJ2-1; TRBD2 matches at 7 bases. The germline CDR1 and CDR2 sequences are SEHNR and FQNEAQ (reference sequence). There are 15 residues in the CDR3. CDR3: CASSRSGSSSNEQFF. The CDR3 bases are TGTGCCAGCAGCCGTAGCGGGTCTTCCTCCAATGAGCAGTTCTTC.

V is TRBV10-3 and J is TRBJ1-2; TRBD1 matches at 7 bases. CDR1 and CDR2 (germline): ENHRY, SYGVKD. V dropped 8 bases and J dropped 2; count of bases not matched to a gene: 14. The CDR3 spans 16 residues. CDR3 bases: TGTGCCATCGGCGTAGGGGGCGCTGGGGGCAACTATGGCTACACCTTC. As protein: CAIGVGGAGGNYGYTF.

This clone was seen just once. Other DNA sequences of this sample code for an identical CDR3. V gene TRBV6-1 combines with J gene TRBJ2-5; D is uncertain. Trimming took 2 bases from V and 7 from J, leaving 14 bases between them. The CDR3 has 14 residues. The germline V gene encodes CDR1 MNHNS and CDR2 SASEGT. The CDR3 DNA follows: TGTGCCAGCAGTGAAACGGAGACCTCGGGGACCCAGTACTTC. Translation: CASSETETSGTQYF.

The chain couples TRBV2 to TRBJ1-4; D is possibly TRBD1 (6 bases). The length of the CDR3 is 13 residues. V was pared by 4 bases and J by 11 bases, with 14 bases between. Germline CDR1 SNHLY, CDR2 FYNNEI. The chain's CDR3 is CASSVDFRGKLFF. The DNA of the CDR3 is TGTGCCAGCAGTGTCGATTTTAGGGGGAAACTGTTTTTT.

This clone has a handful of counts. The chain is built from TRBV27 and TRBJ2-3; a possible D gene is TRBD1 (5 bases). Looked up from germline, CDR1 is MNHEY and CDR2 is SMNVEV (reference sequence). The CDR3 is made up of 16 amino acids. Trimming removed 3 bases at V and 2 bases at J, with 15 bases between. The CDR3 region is CASSFTLGVHTDTQYF. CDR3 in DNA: TGTGCCAGCAGTTTTACTCTAGGGGTTCACACAGATACGCAGTATTTT.

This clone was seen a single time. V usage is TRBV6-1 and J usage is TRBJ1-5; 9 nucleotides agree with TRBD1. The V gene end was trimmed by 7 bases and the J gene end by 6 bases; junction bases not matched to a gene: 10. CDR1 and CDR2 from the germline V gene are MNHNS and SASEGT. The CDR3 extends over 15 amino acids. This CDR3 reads CASIPGQGYSQPQHF. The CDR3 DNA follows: TGTGCCAGCATTCCGGGACAGGGTTACTCTCAGCCCCAGCATTTT.

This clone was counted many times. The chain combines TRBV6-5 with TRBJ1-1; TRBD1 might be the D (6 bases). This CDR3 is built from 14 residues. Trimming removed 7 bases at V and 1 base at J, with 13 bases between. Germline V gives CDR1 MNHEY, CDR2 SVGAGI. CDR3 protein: CASIKIRGNTEAFF. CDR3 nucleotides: TGTGCCAGCATAAAAATCAGGGGGAACACTGAAGCTTTCTTT.

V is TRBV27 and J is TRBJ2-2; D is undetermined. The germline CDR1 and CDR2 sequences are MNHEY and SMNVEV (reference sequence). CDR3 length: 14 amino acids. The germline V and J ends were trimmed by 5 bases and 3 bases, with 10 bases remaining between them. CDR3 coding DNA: TGTGCCAGCAGTATTTTCCCGTACACCGGGGAGCTGTTTTTT. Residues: CASSIFPYTGELFF.

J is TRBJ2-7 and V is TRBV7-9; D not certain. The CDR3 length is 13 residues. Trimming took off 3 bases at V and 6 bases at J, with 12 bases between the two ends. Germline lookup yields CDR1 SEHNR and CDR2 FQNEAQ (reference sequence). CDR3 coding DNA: TGTGCCAGCAGCTTGTCGCTAGATCGCGAGCAGTACTTC. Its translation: CASSLSLDREQYF.

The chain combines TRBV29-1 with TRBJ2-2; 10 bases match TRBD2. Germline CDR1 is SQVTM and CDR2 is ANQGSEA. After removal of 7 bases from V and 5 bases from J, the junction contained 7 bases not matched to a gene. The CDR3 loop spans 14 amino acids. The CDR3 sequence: CSASSGGLTGELFF. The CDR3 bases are TGCAGCGCTTCTAGCGGGGGATTGACCGGGGAGCTGTTTTTT.

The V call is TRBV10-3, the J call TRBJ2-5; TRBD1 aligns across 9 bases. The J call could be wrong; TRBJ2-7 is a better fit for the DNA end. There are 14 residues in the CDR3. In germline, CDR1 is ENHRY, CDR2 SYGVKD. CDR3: CAISTGQGDYEQYF. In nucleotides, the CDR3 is TGTGCCATCAGTACGGGACAGGGAGACTACGAGCAGTACTTC.

CDR3 sequence: CASSQVAGGGTGELFF. CDR3 in DNA: TGCGCCAGCAGCCAAGTAGCAGGGGGAGGCACCGGGGAGCTGTTTTTT. The chain uses TRBV4-1 and TRBJ2-2, with D possibly being TRBD1 (7 bases). The V end was cut by 1 base, the J end by 4 bases, with 13 bases between. This CDR3 spans 16 amino acids. CDR1 is MGHRA, CDR2 YSYEKL, per germline.

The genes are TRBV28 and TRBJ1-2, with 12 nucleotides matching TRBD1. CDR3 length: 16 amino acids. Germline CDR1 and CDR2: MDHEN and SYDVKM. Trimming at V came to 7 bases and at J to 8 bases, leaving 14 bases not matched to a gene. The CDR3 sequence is CASNGRGTGGRNGYTF. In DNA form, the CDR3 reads TGTGCCAGCAACGGAAGGGGGACAGGGGGCCGAAACGGCTACACCTTC.

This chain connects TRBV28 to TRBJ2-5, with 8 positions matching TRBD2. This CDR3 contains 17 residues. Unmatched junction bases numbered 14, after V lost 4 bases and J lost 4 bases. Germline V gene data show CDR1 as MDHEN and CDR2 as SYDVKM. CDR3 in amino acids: CASSSYPGRGGIETQYF. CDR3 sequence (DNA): TGTGCCAGCAGTTCTTACCCCGGGAGGGGGGGCATAGAGACCCAGTACTTC.

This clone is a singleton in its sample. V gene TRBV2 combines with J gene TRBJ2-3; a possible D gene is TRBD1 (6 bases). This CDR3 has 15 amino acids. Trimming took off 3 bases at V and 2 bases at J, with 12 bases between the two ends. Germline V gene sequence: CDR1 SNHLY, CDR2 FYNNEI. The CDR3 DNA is TGTGCCAGCAGTGACAGGGGCTCCATCACAGATACGCAGTATTTT. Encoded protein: CASSDRGSITDTQYF.

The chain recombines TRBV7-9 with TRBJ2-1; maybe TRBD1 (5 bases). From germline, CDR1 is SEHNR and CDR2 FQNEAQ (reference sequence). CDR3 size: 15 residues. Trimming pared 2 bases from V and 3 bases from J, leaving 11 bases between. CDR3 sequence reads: CASSLFQGGYNEQFF. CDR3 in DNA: TGTGCCAGCAGCTTATTTCAGGGTGGCTACAATGAGCAGTTCTTC. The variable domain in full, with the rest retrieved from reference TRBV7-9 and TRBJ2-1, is DTGVSQNPRHKITKRGQNVTFRCDPISEHNRLYWYRQTLGQGPEFLTYFQNEAQLEKSRLLSDRFSAERPKGSFSTLEIQRTEQGDSAMYLCASSLFQGGYNEQFFGPGTRLTVL.

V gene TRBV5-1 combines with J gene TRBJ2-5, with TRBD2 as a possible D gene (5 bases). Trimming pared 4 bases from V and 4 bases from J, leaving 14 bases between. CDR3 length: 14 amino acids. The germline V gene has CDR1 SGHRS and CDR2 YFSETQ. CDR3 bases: TGCGCCAGCAGCCAAACAGACTACCGAGAGACCCAGTACTTC. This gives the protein CASSQTDYRETQYF. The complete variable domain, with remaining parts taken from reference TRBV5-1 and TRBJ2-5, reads KAGVTQTPRYLIKTRGQQVTLSCSPISGHRSVSWYQQTPGQGLQFLFEYFSETQRNKGNFPGRFSGRQFSNSRSEMNVSTLELGDSALYLCASSQTDYRETQYFGPGTRLLVL.

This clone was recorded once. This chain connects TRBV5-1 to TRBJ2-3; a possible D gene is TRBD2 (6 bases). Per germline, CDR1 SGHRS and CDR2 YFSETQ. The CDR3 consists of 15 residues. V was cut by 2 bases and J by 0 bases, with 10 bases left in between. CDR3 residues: CASSFYGGSTDTQYF. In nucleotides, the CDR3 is TGCGCCAGCAGCTTTTACGGGGGAAGCACAGATACGCAGTATTTT.

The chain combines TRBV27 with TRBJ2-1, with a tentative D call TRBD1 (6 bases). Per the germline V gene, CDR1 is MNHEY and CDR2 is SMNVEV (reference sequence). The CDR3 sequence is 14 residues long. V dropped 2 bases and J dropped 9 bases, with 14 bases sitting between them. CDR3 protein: CASSLLSGAGEQFF. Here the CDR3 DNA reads TGTGCCAGCAGTTTACTATCAGGGGCAGGTGAGCAGTTCTTC.

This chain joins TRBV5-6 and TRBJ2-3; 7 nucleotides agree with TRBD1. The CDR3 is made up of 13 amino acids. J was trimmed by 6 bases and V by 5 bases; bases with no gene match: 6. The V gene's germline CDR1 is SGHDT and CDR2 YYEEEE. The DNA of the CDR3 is TGTGCCAGCAGGGCTTACAGGGGTGATACGCAGTATTTT. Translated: CASRAYRGDTQYF.